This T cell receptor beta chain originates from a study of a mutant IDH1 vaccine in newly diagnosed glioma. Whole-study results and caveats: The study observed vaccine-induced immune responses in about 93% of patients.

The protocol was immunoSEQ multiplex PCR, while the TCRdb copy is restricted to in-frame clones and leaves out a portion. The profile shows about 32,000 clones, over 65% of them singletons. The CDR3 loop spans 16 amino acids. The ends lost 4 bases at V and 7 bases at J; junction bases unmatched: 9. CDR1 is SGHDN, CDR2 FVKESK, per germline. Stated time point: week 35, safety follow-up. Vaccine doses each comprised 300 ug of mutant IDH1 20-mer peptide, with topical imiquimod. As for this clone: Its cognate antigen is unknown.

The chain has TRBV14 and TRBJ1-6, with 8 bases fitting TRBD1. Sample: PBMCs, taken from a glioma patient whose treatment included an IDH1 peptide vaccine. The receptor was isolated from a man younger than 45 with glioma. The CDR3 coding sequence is TGTGCCAGCAGCCCACTTCGGACAGGGAACAATTCACCCCTCCACTTT. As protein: CASSPLRTGNNSPLHF. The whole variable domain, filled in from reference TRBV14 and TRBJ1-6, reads EAGVTQFPSHSVIEKGQTVTLRCDPISGHDNLYWYRRVMGKEIKFLLHFVKESKQDESGMPNNRFLAERTGGTYSTLKVQPAELEDSGVYFCASSPLRTGNNSPLHFGNGTRLTVT.